Below, 8 T cell receptor beta chains from the same sample are listed, as sequenced in a study of prognosis after radiotherapy for stage I lung cancer. Two-round multiplex PCR, the amplification method, yielded TCR beta CDR3 from genomic DNA. Specific primers for each TRBV and TRBJ gene were what first-round PCR used. TCRdb reanalysed the multiplex PCR reads using MiXCR and keeps one entry per CDR3 protein. The sample lists roughly 30,000 distinct CDR3 sequences, around 43% seen once, with under 35% in the top ten. The sequencing used PBMCs, collected before or after stereotactic body radiation therapy (not recorded which). These receptors were taken from a donor of 50 years or more with non-small cell lung cancer.

This clonotype has ten or more counts. V and J are TRBV3-1 and TRBJ2-1; D not resolved. Germline CDR1 and CDR2: LGHDT and YNNKEL (reference sequence). V lost 3 bases and J lost 9, with 15 bases in between. The CDR3 contains 14 residues. CDR3 residues: CASSQRTEVAEQFF. In DNA form, the CDR3 reads TGTGCCAGCAGCCAGCGGACCGAAGTTGCTGAGCAGTTCTTC.

This clonotype was seen only a few times. This chain uses TRBV29-1 with TRBJ2-3, with 7 bases aligning to TRBD2. The germline V gene has CDR1 SQVTM and CDR2 ANQGSEA. The CDR3 is 13 residues long. Unmatched junction bases numbered 4, after V lost 5 bases and J lost 2 bases. The chain's CDR3 is CSVQREDTDTQYF. CDR3 sequence (DNA): TGCAGCGTTCAACGGGAGGACACAGATACGCAGTATTTT.

Comment on this clonotype: A read error may produce the germline difference seen at one junction end. The V call is TRBV6-1, the J call TRBJ1-5; D is undetermined. Germline assignment: CDR1 MNHNS and CDR2 SASEGT. The CDR3 has 13 residues. CDR3: CASSETGSQPHHF. For the CDR3, the DNA is TGTGCCAGCAGTGAAACTGGATCTCAGCCCCATCATTTT.

This clonotype was observed many times. The chain carries TRBV7-2 and TRBJ1-1; D gene unclear. The CDR3 runs to 14 residues. Germline-derived CDR1 and CDR2 are SGHTA and FQGNSA. V lost 4 bases and J lost 1, with 10 bases in between. The CDR3 loop reads CASSSEPWNTEAFF. In nucleotides, the CDR3 is TGTGCCAGCAGCTCCGAACCCTGGAACACTGAAGCTTTCTTT.

This clonotype was seen repeatedly, ten times or more. The genes are TRBV7-2 and TRBJ1-5; no reliable D call. Germline CDR1 reads SGHTA; CDR2 reads FQGNSA. V dropped 5 bases and J dropped 7 bases, with 12 bases sitting between them. The CDR3 has 13 amino acids. CDR3 loop: CASSPDLGQPQHF. The CDR3 DNA reads as TGTGCCAGCAGCCCTGACTTGGGGCAGCCCCAGCATTTT.

V usage is TRBV27 and J usage is TRBJ2-3; D unclear. V gave up 10 bases and J gave up 2 bases, with 16 bases separating them. Germline CDR1 is MNHEY and CDR2 is SMNVEV (reference sequence). This CDR3 comprises 14 residues. CDR3 nucleotides: TGTGCCATCTCGGGCCCTTCGGACACAGATACGCAGTATTTT. Encoded protein: CAISGPSDTDTQYF.

V usage is TRBV7-3 and J usage is TRBJ2-2; 7 nucleotides match TRBD1. The germline V gene encodes CDR1 SGHTA and CDR2 FQGTGA. The V segment lost 5 bases and the J segment 5 bases; nucleotides outside the gene matches: 5. CDR3 length equals 14 residues. As DNA, the CDR3 is TGTGCCAGCAGCCCCTACAGGGGTACCGGGGAGCTGTTTTTT. Its protein is CASSPYRGTGELFF. The full variable domain, in which reference TRBV7-3 and TRBJ2-2 provide the parts outside the CDR3, is GAGVSQTPSNKVTEKGKYVELRCDPISGHTALYWYRQSLGQGPEFLIYFQGTGAADDSGLPNDRFFAVRPEGSVSTLKIQRTERGDSAVYLCASSPYRGTGELFFGEGSRLTVL.

This clonotype was found many times. This chain connects TRBV11-2 to TRBJ2-1; 10 bases match TRBD2. V was clipped by 2 bases and J by 2 bases; unmatched bases: 18. CDR1 is SGHAT, CDR2 FQNNGV, per germline. This CDR3 contains 21 residues. The DNA of the CDR3 is TGTGCCAGCAGCTTACGACTGGGCAATAGACTAGCGGGCCCGACCTACAATGAGCAGTTCTTC. This encodes CASSLRLGNRLAGPTYNEQFF. Looking up the rest from reference TRBV11-2 and TRBJ2-1 gives the full variable domain: EAGVAQSPRYKIIEKRQSVAFWCNPISGHATLYWYQQILGQGPKLLIQFQNNGVVDDSQLPKDRFSAERLKGVDSTLKIQPAKLEDSAVYLCASSLRLGNRLAGPTYNEQFFGPGTRLTVL.